This T cell receptor (beta chain) was sequenced in a study of T cell repertoires in cytomegalovirus infection. The overall study: Public TCR beta signatures provided an indication of both CMV infection and a matching HLA type. The study's findings and limits: The response measured ex vivo was dominated by TCR beta clonotypes (HLA-C-restricted and CMV-specific). Based on cumulative public TCR beta family frequency, carriers of CMV plus the relevant HLA were identified.

This CDR3 has 11 amino acids. V gave up 6 bases and J gave up 5 bases, with 7 bases separating them. This clonotype was observed a handful of times. Antigen: not known. TCRdb itself ran the reads through MiXCR, one entry per CDR3 protein. The table has 400,000 or so distinct CDR3 sequences, roughly 31% seen once. Sequencing was carried out using PBMCs. The sequence came from a human donor in good health (CMV status not recorded). Some clones in this sample may be carry-over from other donors' samples. The rearrangement uses TRBV12-3 or TRBV12-4 and TRBJ1-1; D unresolved. In DNA form, the CDR3 reads TGTGCCAGCAGCCATTGGACTGAAGCTTTCTTT. Translation: CASSHWTEAFF.